The 26 T cell receptor beta chains given below trace back to one sample, sequenced in a study of a mutant IDH1 vaccine in newly diagnosed glioma (TCRdb year 2021). Their antigen targets remain unknown. The sample's time point label, in plain terms: week 47, end of study. Each vaccine dose, consisting of 300 ug of a 20-mer mutant IDH1 peptide in Montanide, was administered subcutaneously with topical imiquimod. The library was generated by the immunoSEQ multiplex PCR assay. Entries here come from immuneACCESS through TCRdb and include only in-frame sequences with V and J called. Some clones fail to appear in such tables; in the studies checked, an unresolved V gene covers under half of the shortfall, and the cause of the remainder is unknown. Here the sample has tens of thousands of clones; roughly 80% occur a single time. Approximately 19% of the sample lies in the top ten. The source material was PBMCs, sampled from a glioma patient whose treatment included an IDH1 peptide vaccine. These receptors originate from a man between 18 and 35 years old with glioma. Some clones in this sample may be carry-over from other donors' samples.

The chain couples TRBV6-5 to TRBJ2-7, with TRBD1 matching 7 bases. J lost 4 bases, V lost 0 bases, and 3 bases had no gene match. Germline CDR1 reads MNHEY; CDR2 reads SVGAGI. The CDR3 consists of 14 residues. CDR3 protein: CASSYSTGPYEQYF. The CDR3 nucleotides are TGTGCCAGCAGTTACTCGACAGGGCCATACGAGCAGTACTTC.

CDR3 DNA sequence: TGTGCCAGCAGCCAAGACCCGGGACTAGCGGGAGGGGAGACCCAGTACTTC. This gives the protein CASSQDPGLAGGETQYF. The rearrangement links TRBV4-2 to TRBJ2-5; 16 bases fit TRBD2. This CDR3 region has 17 residues. The germline V gene encodes CDR1 LGHNA and CDR2 YNFKEQ. J lost 5 bases, V lost 0 bases, and 3 bases had no gene match.

This chain connects TRBV6-1 to TRBJ1-2, with a tentative D call TRBD1 (6 bases). The CDR3 contains 14 residues. Germline-derived CDR1 and CDR2 are MNHNS and SASEGT. The V gene lost 6 bases and the J gene lost 9 bases, with 20 bases spanning the gap. In DNA form, the CDR3 reads TGTGCCAGCAGCCTCGGGGAAGGGGGTGTGAGCTACACCTTC. Its translation is CASSLGEGGVSYTF.

This clone was counted a few times. The chain couples TRBV6-5 to TRBJ1-5, with 7 bases lining up with TRBD1. V shed 6 bases, J shed 4 bases, and the junction held 6 bases outside the gene matches. The CDR3 consists of 14 residues. The germline CDR1 and CDR2 sequences are MNHEY and SVGAGI. CDR3 bases: TGTGCCAGCAGCCGCGGACAGGCTAATCAGCCCCAGCATTTT. Amino acids: CASSRGQANQPQHF.

The CDR3 reads CASSLGHATDTQYF. The DNA for the CDR3 is TGTGCCAGCAGCTTGGGGCATGCCACAGATACGCAGTATTTT. This chain connects TRBV5-6 to TRBJ2-3; D call uncertain. With 0 bases removed from V and 2 bases from J, the gap between germline ends came to 7 bases. The CDR3 loop spans 14 amino acids. Germline CDR1 is SGHDT and CDR2 is YYEEEE. Full variable domain (rest looked up from reference TRBV5-6 and TRBJ2-3): DAGVTQSPTHLIKTRGQQVTLRCSPKSGHDTVSWYQQALGQGPQFIFQYYEEEERQRGNFPDRFSGHQFPNYSSELNVNALLLGDSALYLCASSLGHATDTQYFGPGTRLTVL.

The chain has TRBV4-1 and TRBJ2-1, with TRBD2 identical over 7 bases. The CDR3 totals 19 residues. Germline CDR1 MGHRA, CDR2 YSYEKL. The trim removed 0 bases at V and 0 bases at J, leaving 11 bases unmatched. CDR3 nucleotide sequence: TGCGCCAGCAGCCAAGATGGCGGGAGCCCTATAGGCTCCTACAATGAGCAGTTCTTC. Translated: CASSQDGGSPIGSYNEQFF.

V gene TRBV5-4 combines with J gene TRBJ2-6, with a weak D call TRBD2 (6 bases). Germline V gives CDR1 SGHNT, CDR2 YYREEE (reference sequence). The CDR3 is 16 residues long. The V gene lost 4 bases and the J gene lost 1 base, with 12 bases spanning the gap. CDR3 sequence reads: CASSLGRESGANVLTF. In nucleotides, the CDR3 is TGTGCCAGCAGCCTTGGACGGGAGTCTGGGGCCAACGTCCTGACTTTC.

There are a few counts of this clone. This chain connects TRBV4-3 to TRBJ1-1; D is perhaps TRBD1 (6 bases). In germline, CDR1 is LGHNA, CDR2 YSLEER. The CDR3 is made up of 15 amino acids. V was pared by 0 bases and J by 1 base, with 9 bases between. The CDR3 DNA reads as TGCGCCAGCAGCCAAGATCTAGGGGGGAACACTGAAGCTTTCTTT. Protein product: CASSQDLGGNTEAFF.

This clone was recorded once. At one of its ends the junction is not consistent with the germline gene, which may arise from a read error. V usage is TRBV6-5 and J usage is TRBJ1-4, with no clear D. The CDR3 contains 16 residues. Germline V gene lookup returns CDR1 MNHEY and CDR2 SVGAGI. The CDR3 DNA reads TGTGCCAGCAGTTACTCAAGGCTCCTCCCTAAAGAAAAACTGTTTTTT. Amino acids: CASSYSRLLPKEKLFF.

This clone was recorded only once. This rearrangement joins TRBV15 to TRBJ1-5; the D gene is possibly TRBD1 (6 bases). Trimming took 0 bases from V and 7 from J, leaving 10 bases between them. Germline lookup yields CDR1 LNHNV and CDR2 YYDKDF (reference sequence). This CDR3 spans 14 amino acids. This CDR3 reads CATSRDRGRQPQHF. For the CDR3, the DNA is TGTGCCACCAGCAGAGACAGGGGCCGGCAGCCCCAGCATTTT. The whole variable domain, filled in from reference TRBV15 and TRBJ1-5, reads DAMVIQNPRYQVTQFGKPVTLSCSQTLNHNVMYWYQQKSSQAPKLLFHYYDKDFNNEADTPDNFQSRRPNTSFCFLDIRSPGLGDTAMYLCATSRDRGRQPQHFGDGTRLSIL.

This chain connects TRBV5-6 to TRBJ2-6; the D gene is possibly TRBD2 (6 bases). The CDR3 is 16 residues long. Germline V lookup: CDR1 SGHDT, CDR2 YYEEEE. Trimming took 3 bases from V and 0 from J, leaving 10 bases between them. CDR3 amino acids: CASSWDSSSGANVLTF. The CDR3 nucleotides read TGTGCCAGCAGCTGGGACTCCTCCTCTGGGGCCAACGTCCTGACTTTC.

The chain joins TRBV10-3 to TRBJ2-5; maybe TRBD2 (5 bases). The germline CDR1 and CDR2 sequences are ENHRY and SYGVKD. With 4 bases removed from V and 1 base from J, the gap between germline ends came to 7 bases. The CDR3 has 13 amino acids. The DNA of the CDR3 is TGTGCCATCAGTGGCAGCGGCCAAGAGACCCAGTACTTC. It yields the protein CAISGSGQETQYF.

This chain links TRBV19 with TRBJ1-2, with 9 bases aligning to TRBD1. This CDR3 has 14 residues. CDR1 is LNHDA, CDR2 SQIVND, per germline (reference sequence). Trimming removed 7 bases from V and 3 bases from J; junction bases left unmatched: 6. The CDR3 DNA reads as TGTGCCAGTACGGACAGGGGTGTACACTATGGCTACACCTTC. It yields the protein CASTDRGVHYGYTF.

V and J are TRBV27 and TRBJ1-2, with D uncertain. Deletions cut 5 bases from V and 0 bases from J, with 7 bases between. The CDR3 is 13 amino acids. The germline V gene encodes CDR1 MNHEY and CDR2 SMNVEV (reference sequence). Here the CDR3 DNA reads TGTGCCAGCAGTCTCAGAGCTAACTATGGCTACACCTTC. This encodes CASSLRANYGYTF.

The chain carries TRBV18 and TRBJ2-5; D ambiguous. Trimming took off 2 bases at V and 2 bases at J, with 9 bases between the two ends. The CDR3 is made up of 14 amino acids. Germline V gene data show CDR1 as KGHSH and CDR2 as LQKENI. In nucleotides, the CDR3 is TGTGCCAGCTCACCATTCCTCGGTCAAGAGACCCAGTACTTC. Its protein is CASSPFLGQETQYF.

The gene calls are TRBV5-6 and TRBJ2-1; no clear D. Germline values: CDR1 SGHDT, CDR2 YYEEEE. Trimming left V 0 bases short and J 7 bases short, with 11 bases between. The length of the CDR3 is 14 residues. This CDR3 reads CASSLGPTSNEQFF. The CDR3 nucleotides read TGTGCCAGCAGCTTGGGTCCTACCTCGAATGAGCAGTTCTTC.

In this sample, this clone is large. The chain joins TRBV28 to TRBJ1-1; no clear D gene. V was clipped by 3 bases and J by 6 bases, with 17 bases between them. This CDR3 has 15 residues. Per germline, CDR1 MDHEN and CDR2 SYDVKM. The CDR3 spells CASSFAEWGGPEAFF. The CDR3, as DNA: TGTGCCAGCAGTTTTGCAGAATGGGGTGGGCCTGAAGCTTTCTTT.

The chain recombines TRBV7-6 with TRBJ1-3; possibly TRBD1 for D (6 bases). Germline CDR1 is SGHVS and CDR2 is FNYEAQ. This CDR3 is built from 18 residues. V gave up 5 bases and J gave up 0 bases, with 20 bases separating them. CDR3 sequence (DNA): TGTGCCAGCAGCCAGCGAGGACAGACACTTAGCTCTGGAAACACCATATATTTT. Amino acids: CASSQRGQTLSSGNTIYF.

The chain combines TRBV10-3 with TRBJ1-5; 7 bases are shared with TRBD1. The junction had 10 bases not matched to a gene; V was cut back by 4 bases and J by 7 bases. Germline V lookup: CDR1 ENHRY, CDR2 SYGVKD. The CDR3 runs 15 residues. The CDR3 region is CAISGGQALGQPQHF. In DNA form, the CDR3 reads TGTGCCATCAGTGGTGGACAGGCCCTAGGGCAGCCCCAGCATTTT.

V gene TRBV4-3 combines with J gene TRBJ1-2, with 9 positions matching TRBD1. Germline lookup yields CDR1 LGHNA and CDR2 YSLEER. V lost 1 base and J lost 4; bases outside the gene matches: 4. This CDR3 spans 15 amino acids. This CDR3 reads CASSQGTGGGYGYTF. CDR3 nucleotide sequence: TGCGCCAGCAGCCAAGGTACAGGGGGCGGCTATGGCTACACCTTC.

CDR3 nucleotides: TGCGCCAGCAGCCAAGAGCCTACCCAAGAGACCCAGTACTTC. This gives the protein CASSQEPTQETQYF. The chain combines TRBV4-1 with TRBJ2-5; D not certain. The germline CDR1 and CDR2 sequences are MGHRA and YSYEKL. The CDR3 is 14 amino acids. V was clipped by 0 bases and J by 1 base, with 6 bases between them.

The chain couples TRBV6-1 to TRBJ2-5; 9 bases line up with TRBD1. V lost 0 bases, J lost 5 bases, and 7 bases stayed unmatched. This CDR3 has 16 residues. The V gene's germline CDR1 is MNHNS and CDR2 SASEGT. The CDR3 here is CASSEAWTGAGETQYF. As DNA, the CDR3 is TGTGCCAGCAGTGAAGCTTGGACAGGGGCGGGTGAGACCCAGTACTTC.

The J gene is TRBJ1-5, the V gene TRBV15; no clear D gene. CDR3 length: 15 amino acids. V was cut by 1 base and J by 2 bases, with 9 bases left in between. From germline, CDR1 is LNHNV and CDR2 YYDKDF (reference sequence). The CDR3 nucleotides are TGTGCCACCAGCAGAGGGGAAAATCGCAATCAGCCCCAGCATTTT. It encodes CATSRGENRNQPQHF.

The gene calls are TRBV7-9 and TRBJ1-2; D gene unclear. In germline, CDR1 is SEHNR, CDR2 FQNEAQ (reference sequence). The CDR3 covers 12 residues. Trimming stripped 1 base from V and 6 bases from J, with 6 bases between. CDR3 in amino acids: CASSLGGNGYTF. The CDR3 region has the DNA TGTGCCAGCAGCTTAGGCGGCAATGGCTACACCTTC.

A few counts support this clone. The CDR3 DNA follows: TGTGCCAGCAGCTCACCGCTCCACACTGAAGCTTTCTTT. This codes for CASSSPLHTEAFF. V is TRBV11-2 and J is TRBJ1-1; D is ambiguous. V was pared by 4 bases and J by 3 bases, with 9 bases between. The CDR3 is made up of 13 amino acids. Germline V gene data show CDR1 as SGHAT and CDR2 as FQNNGV.

This chain connects TRBV2 to TRBJ2-5, with TRBD1 matching over 7 bases. V shed 4 bases, J shed 4 bases, and the junction held 12 bases outside the gene matches. The CDR3 loop spans 16 amino acids. CDR1 and CDR2 (germline): SNHLY, FYNNEI. CDR3 nucleotides: TGTGCCAGCAGTGTACAGGGGTTAGGGAGCGGAGAGACCCAGTACTTC. Amino acid sequence: CASSVQGLGSGETQYF.